The rows below give T cell receptor beta chains drawn from one sample of a study of early T cells in non-severe SARS-CoV-2 infection. A single record per CDR3 protein comes from TCRdb applying MiXCR to the 5' RACE reads. The table lists roughly 75,000 distinct CDR3 sequences, about a sixth of them singletons. The specimen sequenced was whole blood. These receptors were collected from an adult who was a healthcare worker with PCR-confirmed SARS-CoV-2 infection or an uninfected control (not recorded which). Both conserved end residues are part of each CDR3. D genes are given only for firm matches. The size entry is marked missing in some rows and otherwise reads once, few, many or a size class.

abundance	v_gene	d_gene	j_gene	CDR3nt	CDR3aa
few	TRBV19	-	TRBJ2-7	TGTGCCAGTAGTATGTACAGTAGCGAGCAGTACTTC	CASSMYSSEQYF
few	TRBV7-9	-	TRBJ2-2	TGTGCCAGCAGCTTGGAATTTACCGGGGAGCTGTTTTTT	CASSLEFTGELFF
few	TRBV7-2	TRBD2	TRBJ2-2	TGTGCCAGCAGCTTAACCCGGGGGGGCACCGGGGAGCTGTTTTTT	CASSLTRGGTGELFF
-	TRBV27	TRBD2	TRBJ2-3	TGTGCCAGCACCGTACTGGGACTAGCGGGGGGGCAGAGCACAGATACGCAGTATTTT	CASTVLGLAGGQSTDTQYF
-	TRBV20-1	TRBD2	TRBJ2-7	TGCAGTGCTAGAGATTTTGGCGGGAGCTACGAGCAGTACTTC	CSARDFGGSYEQYF
-	TRBV29-1	TRBD1	TRBJ2-5	TGCAGCGTAGGACAGGGGGACAAGACCCAGTACTTC	CSVGQGDKTQYF
-	TRBV5-1	-	TRBJ2-1	TGCACCAGCAGCTTTCAGGCTTACAATGAGCAGTTCTTC	CTSSFQAYNEQFF
few	TRBV10-1	-	TRBJ1-2	TGCGCCAGCAGTGAGTCTCGGATCCGAGGCTACACCTTC	CASSESRIRGYTF
-	TRBV29-1	-	TRBJ2-1	TGCAGCGTTGAAACCGGGACTCACAATGAGCAGTTCTTC	CSVETGTHNEQFF
many	TRBV6-6	-	TRBJ1-3	TGTGCCAGCAGTTACGAAGGAGTCTCTGGAAACACCATATATTTT	CASSYEGVSGNTIYF
-	TRBV7-2	-	TRBJ2-1	TGTGCCAGCTCCCACCCCTACAATGAGCATTTCTTC	CASSHPYNEHFF
few	TRBV6-5	-	TRBJ1-2	TGTGCCAGCAGTTACGCCGACCTAATTCGAGACTATGGCTACACCTTC	CASSYADLIRDYGYTF
few	TRBV12-3/TRBV12-4	-	TRBJ1-1	TGTGCCAGCAGTTTGGGCAGGGGTCGCATGAACACTGAAGCTTTCTTT	CASSLGRGRMNTEAFF
few	TRBV14	-	TRBJ2-3	TGTGCCAGCAGCCAGGTGTGGGGGCCAGATACGCAGTATTTT	CASSQVWGPDTQYF
few	TRBV7-2	-	TRBJ2-2	TGTGCCAGCAGCTTAGCCTTGCTCGGCGGGGAGCTGTTTTTT	CASSLALLGGELFF
few	TRBV9	-	TRBJ2-6	TGTGCCAGCAGCCCCCTGGACAGTTTCTCTGGGGCCAACGTCCTGACTTTC	CASSPLDSFSGANVLTF